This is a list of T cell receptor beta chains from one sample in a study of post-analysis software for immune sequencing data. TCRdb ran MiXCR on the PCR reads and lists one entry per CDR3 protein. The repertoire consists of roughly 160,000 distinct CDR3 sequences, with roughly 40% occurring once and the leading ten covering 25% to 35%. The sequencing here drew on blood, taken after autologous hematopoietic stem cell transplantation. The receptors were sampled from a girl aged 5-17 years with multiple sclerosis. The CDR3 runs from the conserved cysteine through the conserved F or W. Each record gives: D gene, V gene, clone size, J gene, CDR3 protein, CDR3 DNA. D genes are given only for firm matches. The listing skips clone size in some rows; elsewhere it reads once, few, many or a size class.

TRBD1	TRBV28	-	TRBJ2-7	CASSVTPGTAYEQYF	TGTGCCAGCAGTGTAACCCCCGGGACAGCCTACGAGCAGTACTTC
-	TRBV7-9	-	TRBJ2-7	CASSLLLGVSEQYF	TGTGCCAGCAGCTTATTATTAGGGGTATCCGAGCAGTACTTC
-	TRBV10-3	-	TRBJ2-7	CAISGDIYEQYF	TGTGCCATCAGTGGGGACATCTACGAGCAGTACTTC
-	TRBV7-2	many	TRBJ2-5	CASSPRLAMETQYF	TGTGCCAGCAGCCCCCGGCTAGCGATGGAGACCCAGTACTTC
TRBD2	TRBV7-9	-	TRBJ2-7	CASSLQLAGVYEQYF	TGTGCCAGCAGCCTCCAACTAGCGGGAGTCTACGAGCAGTACTTC
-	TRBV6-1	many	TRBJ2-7	CASSGHYSGSYEQYF	TGTGCCAGCAGTGGGCACTATAGCGGATCCTACGAGCAGTACTTC
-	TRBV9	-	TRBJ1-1	CASSVGPGADTEAFF	TGTGCCAGCAGCGTAGGTCCAGGAGCGGACACTGAAGCTTTCTTT
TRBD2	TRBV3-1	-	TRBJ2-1	CASSQVTAAGVQLYNEQFF	TGTGCCAGCAGCCAAGTCACGGCAGCGGGAGTACAATTGTACAATGAGCAGTTCTTC
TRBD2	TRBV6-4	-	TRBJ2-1	CASSPRLAVRHEQFF	TGTGCCAGCAGCCCCCGGCTAGCGGTCCGACATGAGCAGTTCTTC
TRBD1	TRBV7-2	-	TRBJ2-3	CASSLGTGSKTDTQYF	TGTGCCAGCAGCTTAGGGACAGGGAGCAAGACAGATACGCAGTATTTT
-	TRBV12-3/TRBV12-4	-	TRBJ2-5	CASRGGVGETQYF	TGTGCCAGCAGGGGTGGAGTAGGAGAGACCCAGTACTTC
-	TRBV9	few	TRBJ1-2	CASSVAAANYGYTF	TGTGCCAGCAGCGTAGCTGCGGCGAACTATGGCTACACCTTC
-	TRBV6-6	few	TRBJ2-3	CASSYSTSGPLADTQYF	TGTGCCAGCAGTTACTCCACGAGCGGCCCCCTGGCAGATACGCAGTATTTT
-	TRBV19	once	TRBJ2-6	CASNSISGANVLTF	TGTGCCAGTAATAGTATCTCTGGGGCCAACGTCCTGACTTTC
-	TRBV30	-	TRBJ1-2	CAWSVRGVNYGYTF	TGTGCCTGGAGTGTCAGGGGAGTTAACTATGGCTACACCTTC
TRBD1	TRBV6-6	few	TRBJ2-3	CASAGQGSDTQYF	TGTGCTAGCGCGGGACAGGGGTCGGATACGCAGTATTTT
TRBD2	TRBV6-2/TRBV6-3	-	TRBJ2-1	CASSATGTSGFPLYNEQFF	TGTGCCAGCAGTGCTACGGGAACTAGCGGCTTTCCGCTCTACAATGAGCAGTTCTTC
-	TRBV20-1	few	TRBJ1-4	CSAKAANQEKLFF	TGCAGTGCAAAGGCGGCAAACCAAGAAAAACTGTTTTTT
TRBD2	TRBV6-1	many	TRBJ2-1	CASSDQIFTSGKYNEQFF	TGTGCCAGCAGTGATCAGATATTTACTAGCGGGAAGTACAATGAGCAGTTCTTC
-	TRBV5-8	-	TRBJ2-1	CASSLVFGPASSYNEQFF	TGTGCCAGCAGCTTGGTATTCGGGCCGGCGAGCTCCTACAATGAGCAGTTCTTC
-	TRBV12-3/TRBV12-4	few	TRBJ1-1	CASSLAPGTNTEAFF	TGTGCCAGCAGTTTAGCCCCTGGGACGAACACTGAAGCTTTCTTT
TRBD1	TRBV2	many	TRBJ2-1	CASSRQGMNEQFF	TGTGCCAGCAGCCGACAGGGAATGAATGAGCAGTTCTTC
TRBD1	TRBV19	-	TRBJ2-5	CASSRTGRAQETQYF	TGTGCCAGTAGCAGGACAGGCAGGGCGCAAGAGACCCAGTACTTC
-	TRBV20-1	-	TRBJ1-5	CSARDRRVGGNQPQHF	TGCAGTGCTAGAGACCGACGCGTTGGGGGCAATCAGCCCCAGCATTTT
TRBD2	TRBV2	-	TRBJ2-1	CASSEDAGAYNEQFF	TGTGCCAGCAGTGAAGACGCGGGAGCTTACAATGAGCAGTTCTTC
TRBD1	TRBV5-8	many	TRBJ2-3	CASSFGQGPNPDAQYF	TGTGCCAGCAGCTTCGGACAGGGACCAAATCCCGATGCGCAGTATTTT
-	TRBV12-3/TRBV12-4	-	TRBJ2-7	CASSLVPGAMGIGYEQYF	TGTGCCAGCAGTTTAGTCCCGGGGGCGATGGGTATAGGCTACGAGCAGTACTTC
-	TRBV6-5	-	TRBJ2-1	CASSPWNKARSDEQFF	TGTGCCAGCAGTCCCTGGAATAAGGCTAGATCGGATGAGCAGTTCTTC
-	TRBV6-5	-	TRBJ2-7	CASSSTGYEQYF	TGTGCCAGCAGTTCCACCGGGTACGAGCAGTACTTC
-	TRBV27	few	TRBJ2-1	CASSSDGQNNEQFF	TGTGCCAGCAGTTCTGACGGGCAGAACAATGAGCAGTTCTTC
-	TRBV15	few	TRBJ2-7	CATSRDPGSAEQYF	TGTGCCACCAGCAGAGATCCAGGGTCGGCCGAGCAGTACTTC
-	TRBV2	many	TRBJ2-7	CASSEAPRDGGYEQYF	TGTGCCAGCAGTGAAGCCCCTCGGGACGGAGGCTACGAGCAGTACTTC
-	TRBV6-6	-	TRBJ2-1	CASSYSRGRETQFF	TGTGCCAGCAGTTACTCGCGGGGTAGGGAGACCCAGTTCTTC
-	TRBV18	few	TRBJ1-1	CASSPLYTETEAFF	TGTGCCAGCTCACCACTGTACACGGAAACTGAAGCTTTCTTT
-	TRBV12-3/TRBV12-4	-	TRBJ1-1	CASSFFPPGPQGAFF	TGTGCCAGCAGTTTTTTCCCCCCGGGCCCGCAAGGGGCTTTCTTT
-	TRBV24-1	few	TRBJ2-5	CATSDFGQGEETQYF	TGTGCCACCAGTGATTTCGGGCAAGGGGAAGAGACCCAGTACTTC
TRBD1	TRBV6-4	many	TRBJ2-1	CASRLGQGYNEQFF	TGTGCCAGCCGACTGGGACAGGGGTACAATGAGCAGTTCTTC
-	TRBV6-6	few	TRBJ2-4	CASSHLTVAKNIQYF	TGTGCCAGCAGCCACCTGACAGTAGCCAAAAACATTCAGTACTTC
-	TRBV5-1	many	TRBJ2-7	CASSLQGDSYEQYF	TGCGCCAGCAGCTTACAGGGAGACTCCTACGAGCAGTACTTC
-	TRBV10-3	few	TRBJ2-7	CAISETTSYEQYF	TGTGCCATCAGTGAGACAACTAGTTACGAGCAGTACTTC
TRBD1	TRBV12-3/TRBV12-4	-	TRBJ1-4	CASSLRRTGPKLFF	TGTGCCAGCAGTTTACGTCGGACAGGGCCAAAACTGTTTTTT
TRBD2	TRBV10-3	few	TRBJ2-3	CAISGGLPSTDTQYF	TGTGCCATCAGCGGGGGACTACCTAGCACAGATACGCAGTATTTT
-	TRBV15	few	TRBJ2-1	CATSRDLGSYNEQFF	TGTGCCACCAGCAGAGACTTAGGCTCCTACAATGAGCAGTTCTTC
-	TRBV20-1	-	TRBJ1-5	CSATSGEGYHPQHF	TGCAGTGCAACGTCGGGGGAGGGATATCACCCCCAGCATTTT
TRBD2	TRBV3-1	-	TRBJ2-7	CASSQDWASGSYEQYF	TGTGCCAGCAGCCAAGATTGGGCTAGCGGGAGTTACGAGCAGTACTTC
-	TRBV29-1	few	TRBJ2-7	CSVGGSPRDGSSYEQYF	TGCAGCGTTGGGGGATCGCCACGGGACGGGAGCTCCTACGAGCAGTACTTC
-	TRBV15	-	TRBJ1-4	CATGRDTGPGLNEKLFF	TGTGCCACCGGCAGAGATACAGGACCTGGTCTTAATGAAAAACTGTTTTTT
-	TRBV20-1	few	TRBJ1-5	CSATPPVALGQPQHF	TGCAGTGCTACTCCTCCCGTGGCCCTGGGTCAGCCCCAGCATTTT